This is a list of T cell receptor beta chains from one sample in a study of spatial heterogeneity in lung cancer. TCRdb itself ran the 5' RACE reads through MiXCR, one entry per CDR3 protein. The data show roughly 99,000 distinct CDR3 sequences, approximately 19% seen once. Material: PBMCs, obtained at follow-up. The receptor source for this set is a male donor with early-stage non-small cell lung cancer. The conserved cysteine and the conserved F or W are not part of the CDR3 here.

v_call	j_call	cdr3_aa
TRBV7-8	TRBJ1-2	ASSPNQGANYGYT
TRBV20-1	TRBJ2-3	SGGLAVDTQY
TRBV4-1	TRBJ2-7	ASSSSLAGLPYEQY
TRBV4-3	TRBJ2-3	ASSQEERGGRTDTQY
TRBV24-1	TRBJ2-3	ATSDGGRGTDTQY
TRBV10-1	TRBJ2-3	ASSLQGTGLTDTQY
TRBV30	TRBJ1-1	AWSSLRNTEAF
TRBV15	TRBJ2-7	ATSRDPPGEQY
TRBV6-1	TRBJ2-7	ASSEWVRYEQY
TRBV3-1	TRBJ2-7	ASSQDQRERNEQY
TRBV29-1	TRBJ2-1	SVSRTGGYNEQF
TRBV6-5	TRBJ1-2	ASSTPGQPLYGYT
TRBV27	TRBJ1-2	ATPGDRNNYGYT
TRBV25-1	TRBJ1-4	ASSHGSVESLF
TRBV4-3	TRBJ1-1	ASSQDSGGVSGEAF
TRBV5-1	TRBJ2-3	ASSPSGRSTDTQY
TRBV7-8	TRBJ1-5	ASSLGTGGLKQPQH
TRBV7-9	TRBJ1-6	ASSQDRNNSPLH
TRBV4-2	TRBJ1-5	ASSQDGGRSNQPQH
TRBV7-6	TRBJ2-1	ASSYGRAPNEQF
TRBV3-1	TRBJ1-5	ASSQDGIQPQH
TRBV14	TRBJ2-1	ASSLKGDRVNEQF
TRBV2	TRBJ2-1	ASSVGQAVNEQF
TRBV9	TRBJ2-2	ASSVGPRNTGELF
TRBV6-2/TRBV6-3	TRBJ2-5	ASSYSLRTEVETQY
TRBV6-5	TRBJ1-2	ASSYVGGGYT
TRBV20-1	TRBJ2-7	SARGGGSYEQY
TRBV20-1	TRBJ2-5	SARQGQETQY
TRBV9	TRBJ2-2	ASSPRSRGTGYFTGELF
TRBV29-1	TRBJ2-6	SVSLGSGANVLT
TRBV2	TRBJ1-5	ASSATGGNQPQH
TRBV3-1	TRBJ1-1	ASSQVGQTAF
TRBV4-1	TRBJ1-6	ASSQDRRTGVGSPLH
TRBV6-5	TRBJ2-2	ASSDRGPDTGELF
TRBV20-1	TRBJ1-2	SARVPPGNYGYT
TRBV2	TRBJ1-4	ASSEGGGTGNEKLF
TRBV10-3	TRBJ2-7	AISESSGEKQY
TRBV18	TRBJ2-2	ASSPRTAENTGELF
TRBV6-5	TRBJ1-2	ASSYAREFGYT
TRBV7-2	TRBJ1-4	ASSPIGQFNEKLF
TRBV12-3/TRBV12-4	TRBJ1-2	ASTSAGQGPDGYT
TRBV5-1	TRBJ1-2	ASSSDGSYGYT
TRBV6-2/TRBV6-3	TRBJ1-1	ASREGGSKTEAF
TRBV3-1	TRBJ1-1	ASSQELINTEAF
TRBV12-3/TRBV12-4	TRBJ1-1	ASSFQRNTEAF
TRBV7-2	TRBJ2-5	ASSFVTGETQY
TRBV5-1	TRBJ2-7	ASSPAGGYEQY
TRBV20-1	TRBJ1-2	SASFTTGGYT